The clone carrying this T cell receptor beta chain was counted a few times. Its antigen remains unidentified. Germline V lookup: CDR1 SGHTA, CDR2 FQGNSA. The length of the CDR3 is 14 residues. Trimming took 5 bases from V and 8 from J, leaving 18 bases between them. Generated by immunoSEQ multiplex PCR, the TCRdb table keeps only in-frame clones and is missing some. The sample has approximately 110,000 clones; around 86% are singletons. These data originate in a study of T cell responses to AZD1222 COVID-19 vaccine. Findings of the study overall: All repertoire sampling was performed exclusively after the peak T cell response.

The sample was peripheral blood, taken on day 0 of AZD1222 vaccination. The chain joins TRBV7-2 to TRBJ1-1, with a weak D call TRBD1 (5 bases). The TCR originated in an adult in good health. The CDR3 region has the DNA TGTGCCAGCAGCCTGGGGGTCGGCTCCTTAGAAGCTTTCTTT. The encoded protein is CASSLGVGSLEAFF.